A selection of T cell receptor beta chains follows, all from one sample in a study of shared clonotypes between healthy human individuals. The method was immunoSEQ multiplex PCR; TCRdb's version includes in-frame clones alone and lacks a portion of them. The sample yields 2 million to 3 million clones, more than 85% seen once. The sequencing input was naive CD4+ T cells from PBMCs. These receptors came from a man aged 18 to 35 in good health. Some clones in this sample may be carry-over from other donors' samples. Both conserved end residues are part of each CDR3. The order of the fields is V gene, J gene, D gene, clone size, CDR3 DNA, CDR3 protein. D genes are given only for firm matches. Size tells how often a clone was seen (once, few, many) or the class of an expanded clone, and some rows leave it out.

V gene: TRBV28; J gene: TRBJ2-6; D gene: -; clone size: -; CDR3 DNA: TGTGCCAGCAGCTCGCCTAGCTCTGGGGCCAACGTCCTGACTTTC; CDR3 protein: CASSSPSSGANVLTF
V gene: TRBV2; J gene: TRBJ2-7; D gene: TRBD1; clone size: once; CDR3 DNA: TGTGCCAGCAGCAGAGAAGGGACAGGGAATTCCTACGAGCAGTACTTC; CDR3 protein: CASSREGTGNSYEQYF
V gene: TRBV6-1; J gene: TRBJ1-1; D gene: -; clone size: -; CDR3 DNA: TGTGCCAGCAGCCTACTCCAGGGGAACACTGAAGCTTTCTTT; CDR3 protein: CASSLLQGNTEAFF
V gene: TRBV5-1; J gene: TRBJ1-2; D gene: TRBD1; clone size: -; CDR3 DNA: TGCGCCAGCAGTCCTCAGGGACAGGACTATGGCTACACCTTC; CDR3 protein: CASSPQGQDYGYTF
V gene: TRBV28; J gene: TRBJ1-4; D gene: -; clone size: -; CDR3 DNA: TGTGCCAGCAGTTTATTAGGGACCCGGGAAAAACTGTTTTTT; CDR3 protein: CASSLLGTREKLFF
V gene: TRBV7-8; J gene: TRBJ1-1; D gene: -; clone size: -; CDR3 DNA: TGTGCCAGCAGCTTAAGTAAGAACACTGAAGCTTTCTTT; CDR3 protein: CASSLSKNTEAFF
V gene: TRBV11-1; J gene: TRBJ2-7; D gene: TRBD1; clone size: -; CDR3 DNA: TGTGCCAGCAGCCCTAGGGACAGGGCCTACGAGCAGTACTTC; CDR3 protein: CASSPRDRAYEQYF
V gene: TRBV5-6; J gene: TRBJ1-2; D gene: -; clone size: -; CDR3 DNA: TGTGCCAGCAGCTTGGGGGATTCTAACTATGGCTACACCTTC; CDR3 protein: CASSLGDSNYGYTF
V gene: TRBV5-6; J gene: TRBJ2-7; D gene: -; clone size: -; CDR3 DNA: TGTGCCAGCAGCTTTAAGAAGGCGGATGCGAACTACGAGCAGTACTTC; CDR3 protein: CASSFKKADANYEQYF
V gene: TRBV6-1; J gene: TRBJ2-3; D gene: -; clone size: -; CDR3 DNA: TGTGCCAGCAGTGAAGGAGTGAGGCCAGATACGCAGTATTTT; CDR3 protein: CASSEGVRPDTQYF
V gene: TRBV4-2; J gene: TRBJ2-7; D gene: TRBD2; clone size: -; CDR3 DNA: TGTGCCAGCAGCCAAGATCAGGTGTCTAGCGGGAGGGCCATCGACGAGCAGTACTTC; CDR3 protein: CASSQDQVSSGRAIDEQYF
V gene: TRBV5-1; J gene: TRBJ2-5; D gene: TRBD2; clone size: once; CDR3 DNA: TGCGCCAGCAGCTTGGTACCTAGCGGAACCCAGCCAGAGACCCAGTACTTC; CDR3 protein: CASSLVPSGTQPETQYF
V gene: TRBV2; J gene: TRBJ2-3; D gene: TRBD2; clone size: -; CDR3 DNA: TGTGCCAGCGGCCGGACTAAGCGGGAGGTCTCAGATACGCAGTATTTT; CDR3 protein: CASGRTKREVSDTQYF
V gene: TRBV30; J gene: TRBJ1-5; D gene: -; clone size: -; CDR3 DNA: TGTGCCTGGAGTGGCGGGACACCGAAGCCCCAGCATTTT; CDR3 protein: CAWSGGTPKPQHF
V gene: TRBV7-2; J gene: TRBJ1-1; D gene: -; clone size: -; CDR3 DNA: TGTGCCAGCAGCTTAGGGCCGGGACAAGGGGCGGCTGAAGCTTTCTTT; CDR3 protein: CASSLGPGQGAAEAFF
V gene: TRBV7-2; J gene: TRBJ2-1; D gene: -; clone size: -; CDR3 DNA: TGTGCCAGCAGCTTAGGTTCCGTTTTGAATGAGCAGTTCTTC; CDR3 protein: CASSLGSVLNEQFF
V gene: TRBV7-8; J gene: TRBJ2-2; D gene: TRBD1; clone size: -; CDR3 DNA: TGTGCCAGCAGCTTCTTAGGACAGGGGTCGACCGGGGAGCTGTTTTTT; CDR3 protein: CASSFLGQGSTGELFF
V gene: TRBV14; J gene: TRBJ1-2; D gene: -; clone size: once; CDR3 DNA: TGTGCCAGCAGCCAAGGATCCACCCGTATGTTGTATGGCTACACCTTC; CDR3 protein: CASSQGSTRMLYGYTF
V gene: TRBV27; J gene: TRBJ1-5; D gene: -; clone size: -; CDR3 DNA: TGTGCCAGCAGTTCCTACGACAGGACGGATCAGCCCCAGCATTTT; CDR3 protein: CASSSYDRTDQPQHF
V gene: TRBV5-1; J gene: TRBJ1-1; D gene: -; clone size: -; CDR3 DNA: TGCGCCAGCAGCTTCCATATAGGGGACACTGAAGCTTTCTTT; CDR3 protein: CASSFHIGDTEAFF
V gene: TRBV5-4; J gene: TRBJ2-2; D gene: -; clone size: -; CDR3 DNA: TGTGCCAGCAGCTTGACCAGCGGGCCCGGGGAGCTGTTTTTT; CDR3 protein: CASSLTSGPGELFF
V gene: TRBV5-4; J gene: TRBJ2-2; D gene: -; clone size: -; CDR3 DNA: TGTGCCAGCAGCTTGTCAGGGCCCGGGGAGCTGTTTTTT; CDR3 protein: CASSLSGPGELFF
V gene: TRBV7-3; J gene: TRBJ1-1; D gene: TRBD1; clone size: -; CDR3 DNA: TGTGCCAGCAGCTCGGACAGGGGCGTGAACACTGAAGCTTTCTTT; CDR3 protein: CASSSDRGVNTEAFF
V gene: TRBV7-2; J gene: TRBJ1-2; D gene: TRBD1; clone size: -; CDR3 DNA: TGTGCCAGCAGCCATGGGGGACAGGGGGCGATCGGCTATGGCTACACCTTC; CDR3 protein: CASSHGGQGAIGYGYTF
V gene: TRBV28; J gene: TRBJ2-7; D gene: TRBD1; clone size: -; CDR3 DNA: TGTGCCATCCGAGGGGCAGGGGGCGCTTACGAGCAGTACTTC; CDR3 protein: CAIRGAGGAYEQYF
V gene: TRBV11-2; J gene: TRBJ2-7; D gene: TRBD2; clone size: -; CDR3 DNA: TGTGCCAGCAGCTTAGGACTAGCGGGAAGGGAGCAGTACTTC; CDR3 protein: CASSLGLAGREQYF
V gene: TRBV5-8; J gene: TRBJ2-7; D gene: TRBD1; clone size: -; CDR3 DNA: TGTGCCAGCAGCCCCACCGGGACAGGGTTCTACGAGCAGTACTTC; CDR3 protein: CASSPTGTGFYEQYF
V gene: TRBV4-2; J gene: TRBJ2-1; D gene: TRBD2; clone size: -; CDR3 DNA: TGTGCCAGCAGCCAAGATCCGGGACTAAACAATGAGCAGTTCTTC; CDR3 protein: CASSQDPGLNNEQFF
V gene: TRBV6-1; J gene: TRBJ1-2; D gene: -; clone size: once; CDR3 DNA: TGTGCCAGCATGACAGTAAACTATGGCTACACCTTC; CDR3 protein: CASMTVNYGYTF
V gene: TRBV5-1; J gene: TRBJ2-3; D gene: -; clone size: -; CDR3 DNA: TGCGCCAGCAGCCGGGACATAACAACAGATACGCAGTATTTT; CDR3 protein: CASSRDITTDTQYF